Reported below is one TCR beta chain. Its antigen remains undetermined. No clone much larger than this one lies a single base away; base qualities are absent. This record comes from a study of shared clonotypes between healthy human individuals (TCRdb year 2020). About the study as a whole: The cohort comprised two women and three men aged 18 to 49 years. For each donor, three plates each were used for CD4 naive and CD4 memory, two plates were used for CD8 naive, and one plate was used for CD8 memory. The study deeply sequenced blood TCR repertoires of five healthy adults to estimate repertoire size and the extent of clonotype sharing between individuals. Different laboratories and diverse techniques were used to prepare libraries and sequence TCR repertoires, to increase sequencing depth and limit assay-specific biases. Each donor's leukapheresis produced roughly between roughly 0.85 and 9.5 billion PBMCs. Study-wide conclusions, independent of this receptor: Rarefaction of sorted-subset datasets indicated incomplete sequencing despite the large sequencing depth. When a handful of donors were compared, the shared fraction of clonotypes was roughly 5% for naive CD4, roughly 3.3% for naive CD8, about 2.5% for memory CD4, and around 0.4% for memory CD8. The small number of donors limited the genetic and exposure-history diversity represented. Sampling was restricted to blood, and TCR repertoires in tissues likely differ from the TCR repertoires found in blood. Clonotypes shared by all four sorted-subset donors showed higher generation probabilities than non-shared clonotypes. Pairwise subsampling indicated that sequencing depth was expected to affect the degree of clonotype sharing among donors. Estimated clonotype richness was generally larger for naive than for memory subsets.

Taken from cysteine to phenylalanine, the CDR3 has 16 residues. The DNA shown is the 48-base CDR3, in frame from base 1. V and J are trimmed by 3 bases and 3 bases, and the gene matches miss 8 bases of the junction. The germline V gene (reference sequence) provides CDR1 SEHNR and CDR2 FQNEAQ. Using the deep immunoSEQ assay, TCR CDR3 regions were amplified from genomic DNA by multiplex PCR. For each cell subset, the extracted genomic DNA was distributed evenly across all wells of several immunoSEQ 96-well plates, and each plate served as one replicate. For sorted subsets, 150 to 250 ng genomic DNA, equal to 30,000 to 35,000 T cell genomes, was loaded into each replicate PCR. Purified libraries were quantified with a Qubit 3.0 fluorometer, sized on a Bioanalyzer 2100, and re-quantified with the KAPA Library Quantification kit. Every immunoSEQ 96-well plate was sequenced on a separate single-read 150-cycle Illumina NextSeq 550 flow cell. The authors' analysis ran thus. Because the immunoSEQ output held only junctional sequences and lacked quality scores, the filtering could not match the filtering applied to full-length reads. To assign V/J genes and CDR3, sequences were annotated using PyIR, a Python wrapper for IgBLAST v1.9, with IMGT germline references. Reads with weak V/J assignments (E-value above 1e-6), missing CDR3, stop codons, out-of-frame junctions, or ambiguous translated residues were removed. V3J clonotypes were defined as sequences sharing the same inferred V gene, J gene, and CDR3 amino acid sequence. The percentage overlap between two repertoires was calculated by dividing the number of shared unique clonotypes by the size of the smaller repertoire. Repertoire richness was assessed with RTK rarefaction, the Chao1 estimator, and Recon v2.1 estimates of unobserved clonotypes. Generation probabilities for all TCRbeta clonotypes obtained by the gDNA method from a handful of donors were computed using OLGA. TCRdb stores this immuneACCESS table with in-frame sequences only. Part of the clones is absent; in the studies checked, under half of the shortfall reflects unresolved V genes, and no reason is known for the rest. D and trimming come from the DNA, and the V and J calls and clone size come from that table. This sample is represented by about 2.4 million clones; over 85% of them were singletons. The ten largest make up about 0.39% of the sample.

The donors were healthy, HIV-negative adults who had no recently reported acute infections or vaccinations. Every donor was a Caucasian adult residing in Nashville, Tennessee, USA. Magnetic negative selection was used to enrich CD4+ T cells, after which naive cells were positively selected on CD45RA and the negative fraction became the memory subset. After blood collection by leukapheresis, PBMCs were isolated using Ficoll-Histopaque density gradient centrifugation and then cryopreserved in the vapor phase of liquid nitrogen. Analytical flow cytometry was used to check the purity and quantity of each magnetically sorted T cell population. Each sorted fraction had its genomic DNA isolated and then quantified by UV absorbance on a Nanodrop 2000c.

The receptor's source is a man between 18 and 29 years old in good health. Some clones in this sample may be carry-over from other donors' samples. Specimen: naive CD4+ T cells from PBMCs. The cell subset or site label on this specimen signifies: CD45RA+ positively selected. The chain employs TRBV7-9 and TRBJ2-3; TRBD2 aligns with 8 central bases. The bases read TGTGCCAGCAGCTTTAGCGGGACAAGAGGAACAGATACGCAGTATTTT. Translated, this gives CASSFSGTRGTDTQYF.